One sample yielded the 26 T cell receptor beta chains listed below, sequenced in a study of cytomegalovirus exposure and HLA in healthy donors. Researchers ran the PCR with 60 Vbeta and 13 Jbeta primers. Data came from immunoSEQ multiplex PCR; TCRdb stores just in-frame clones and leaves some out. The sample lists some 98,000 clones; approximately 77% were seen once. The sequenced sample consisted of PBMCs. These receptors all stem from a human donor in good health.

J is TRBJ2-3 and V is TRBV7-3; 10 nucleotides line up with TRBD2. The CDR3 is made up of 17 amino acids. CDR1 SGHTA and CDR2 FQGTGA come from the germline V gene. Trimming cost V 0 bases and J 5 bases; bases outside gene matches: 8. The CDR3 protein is CASSLTHLAGAQDTQYF. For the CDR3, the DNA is TGTGCCAGCAGCTTAACTCACCTAGCGGGAGCCCAAGATACGCAGTATTTT. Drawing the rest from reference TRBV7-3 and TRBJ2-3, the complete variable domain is GAGVSQTPSNKVTEKGKYVELRCDPISGHTALYWYRQSLGQGPEFLIYFQGTGAADDSGLPNDRFFAVRPEGSVSTLKIQRTERGDSAVYLCASSLTHLAGAQDTQYFGPGTRLTVL.

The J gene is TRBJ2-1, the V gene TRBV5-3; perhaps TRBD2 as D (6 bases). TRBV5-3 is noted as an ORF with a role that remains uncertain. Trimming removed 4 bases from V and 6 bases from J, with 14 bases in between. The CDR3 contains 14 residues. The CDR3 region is CARSRAGGGNEQFF. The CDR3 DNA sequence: TGTGCCAGAAGCAGGGCTGGGGGAGGCAATGAGCAGTTCTTC.

The CDR3 DNA reads as TGCGCCAGCAGCTGGATTGGACAGGGCATTAACACTGAAGCTTTCTTT. Its translation: CASSWIGQGINTEAFF. This chain links TRBV4-1 with TRBJ1-1, with 8 bases that match TRBD1. CDR3 length equals 16 residues. In germline, CDR1 is MGHRA, CDR2 YSYEKL. Unmatched junction bases numbered 10, after V lost 5 bases and J lost 2 bases.

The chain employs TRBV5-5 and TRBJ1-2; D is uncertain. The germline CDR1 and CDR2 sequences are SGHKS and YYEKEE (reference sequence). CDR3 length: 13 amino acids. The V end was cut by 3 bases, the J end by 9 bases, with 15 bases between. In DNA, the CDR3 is TGTGCCAGCAGCTCTTACGACTCATCCAGCTACACCTTC. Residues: CASSSYDSSSYTF.

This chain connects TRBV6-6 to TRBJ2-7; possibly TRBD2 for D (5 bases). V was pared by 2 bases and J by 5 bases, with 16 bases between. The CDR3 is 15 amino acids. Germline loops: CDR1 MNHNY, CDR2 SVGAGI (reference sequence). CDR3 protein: CASSYGRRGSHEQYF. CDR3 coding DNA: TGTGCCAGCAGTTACGGGAGACGGGGAAGCCACGAGCAGTACTTC.

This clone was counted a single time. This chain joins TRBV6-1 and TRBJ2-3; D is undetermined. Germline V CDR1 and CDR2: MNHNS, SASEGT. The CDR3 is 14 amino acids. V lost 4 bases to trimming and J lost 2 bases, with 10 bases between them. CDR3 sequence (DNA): TGTGCCAGCAGTGCTAGACCGGCCACAGATACGCAGTATTTT. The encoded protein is CASSARPATDTQYF.

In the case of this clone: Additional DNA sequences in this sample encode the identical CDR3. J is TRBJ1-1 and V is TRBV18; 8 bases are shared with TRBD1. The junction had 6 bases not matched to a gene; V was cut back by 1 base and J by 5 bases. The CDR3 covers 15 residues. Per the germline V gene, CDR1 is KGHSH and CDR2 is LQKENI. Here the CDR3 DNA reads TGTGCCAGCTCACCACGGCAGGGGGCGGGGACTGAAGCTTTCTTT. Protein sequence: CASSPRQGAGTEAFF.

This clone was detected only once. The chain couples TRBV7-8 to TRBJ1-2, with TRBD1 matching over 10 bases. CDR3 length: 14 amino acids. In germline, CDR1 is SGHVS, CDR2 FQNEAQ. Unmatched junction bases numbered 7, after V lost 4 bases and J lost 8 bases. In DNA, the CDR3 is TGTGCCAGCAGCTCGGGGACAGGGGTGGGAGGCTACACCTTC. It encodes CASSSGTGVGGYTF.

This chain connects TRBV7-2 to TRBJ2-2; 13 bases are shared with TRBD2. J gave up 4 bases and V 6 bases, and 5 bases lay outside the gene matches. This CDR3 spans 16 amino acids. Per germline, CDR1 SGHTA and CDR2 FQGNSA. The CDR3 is CASSRTSGSSTGELFF. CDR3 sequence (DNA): TGTGCCAGCAGTCGGACTAGCGGGAGTAGCACCGGGGAGCTGTTTTTT.

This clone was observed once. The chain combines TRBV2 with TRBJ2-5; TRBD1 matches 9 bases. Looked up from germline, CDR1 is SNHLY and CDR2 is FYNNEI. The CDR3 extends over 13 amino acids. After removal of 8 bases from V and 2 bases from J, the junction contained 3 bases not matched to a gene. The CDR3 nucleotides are TGTGCCAGCGGGGACAGGGCTCAAGAGACCCAGTACTTC. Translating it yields CASGDRAQETQYF. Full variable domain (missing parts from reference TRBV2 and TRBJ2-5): EPEVTQTPSHQVTQMGQEVILRCVPISNHLYFYWYRQILGQKVEFLVSFYNNEISEKSEIFDDQFSVERPDGSNFTLKIRSTKLEDSAMYFCASGDRAQETQYFGPGTRLLVL.

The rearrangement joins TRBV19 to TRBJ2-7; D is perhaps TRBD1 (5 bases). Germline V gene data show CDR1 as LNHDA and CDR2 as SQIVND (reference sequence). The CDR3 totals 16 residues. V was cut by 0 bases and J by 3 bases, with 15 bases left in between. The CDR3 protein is CASSIDPRLGDYEQYF. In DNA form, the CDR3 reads TGTGCCAGTAGTATAGATCCAAGGTTAGGGGACTACGAGCAGTACTTC. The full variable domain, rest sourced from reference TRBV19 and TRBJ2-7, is DGGITQSPKYLFRKEGQNVTLSCEQNLNHDAMYWYRQDPGQGLRLIYYSQIVNDFQKGDIAEGYSVSREKKESFPLTVTSAQKNPTAFYLCASSIDPRLGDYEQYFGPGTRLTVT.

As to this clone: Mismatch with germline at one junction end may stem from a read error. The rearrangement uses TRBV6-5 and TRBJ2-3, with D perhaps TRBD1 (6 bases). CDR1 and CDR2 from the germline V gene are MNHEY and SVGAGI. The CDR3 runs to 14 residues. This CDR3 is CASSYNGQTDAQYF. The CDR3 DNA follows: TGTGCCAGCAGTTATAACGGACAGACAGATGCGCAGTATTTT.

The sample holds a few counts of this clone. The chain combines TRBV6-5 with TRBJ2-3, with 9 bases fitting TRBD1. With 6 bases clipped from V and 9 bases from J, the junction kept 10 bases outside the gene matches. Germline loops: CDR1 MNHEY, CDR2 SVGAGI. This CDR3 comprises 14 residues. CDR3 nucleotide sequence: TGTGCCAGCAGCCGTCCCGGGACAGGGACAACGCAGTATTTT. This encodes CASSRPGTGTTQYF.

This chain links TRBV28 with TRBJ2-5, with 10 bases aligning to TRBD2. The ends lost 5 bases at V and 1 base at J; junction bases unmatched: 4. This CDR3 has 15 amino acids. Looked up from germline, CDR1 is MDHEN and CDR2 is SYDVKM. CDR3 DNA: TGTGCCAGCAGTCTGGAGCGGGAGGGCCAAGAGACCCAGTACTTC. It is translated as CASSLEREGQETQYF.

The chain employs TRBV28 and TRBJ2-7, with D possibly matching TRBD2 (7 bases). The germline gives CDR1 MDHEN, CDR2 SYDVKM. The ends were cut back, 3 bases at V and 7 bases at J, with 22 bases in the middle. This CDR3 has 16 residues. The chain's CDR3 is CASSLGGQGEAGEQYF. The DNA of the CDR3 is TGTGCCAGCAGTTTGGGGGGGCAGGGCGAGGCTGGGGAGCAGTACTTC.

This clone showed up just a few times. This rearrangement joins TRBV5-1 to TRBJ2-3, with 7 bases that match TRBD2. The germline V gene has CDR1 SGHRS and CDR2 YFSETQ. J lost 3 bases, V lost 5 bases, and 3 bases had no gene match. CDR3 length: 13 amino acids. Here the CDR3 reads CASRLAVTDTQYF. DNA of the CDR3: TGCGCCAGCAGGCTAGCGGTGACAGATACGCAGTATTTT.

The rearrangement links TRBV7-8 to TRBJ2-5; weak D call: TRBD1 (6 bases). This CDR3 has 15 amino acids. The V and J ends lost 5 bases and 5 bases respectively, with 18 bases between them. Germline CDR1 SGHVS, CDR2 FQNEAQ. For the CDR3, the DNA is TGTGCCAGCAGCCCAGACAGGAGTCCAGGGGAGACCCAGTACTTC. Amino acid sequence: CASSPDRSPGETQYF.

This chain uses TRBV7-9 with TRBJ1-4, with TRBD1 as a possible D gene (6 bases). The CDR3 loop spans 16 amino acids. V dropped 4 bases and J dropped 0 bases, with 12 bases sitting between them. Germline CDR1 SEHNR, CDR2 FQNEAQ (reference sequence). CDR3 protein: CASSSDRFATNEKLFF. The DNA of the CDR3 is TGTGCCAGCAGCTCCGACAGGTTTGCAACTAATGAAAAACTGTTTTTT.

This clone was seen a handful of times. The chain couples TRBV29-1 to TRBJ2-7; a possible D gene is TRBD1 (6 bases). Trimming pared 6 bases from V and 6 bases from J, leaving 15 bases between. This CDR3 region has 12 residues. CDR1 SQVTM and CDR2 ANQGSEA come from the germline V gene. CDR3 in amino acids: CSVTPGQREQYF. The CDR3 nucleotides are TGCAGCGTCACCCCGGGACAACGCGAGCAGTACTTC.

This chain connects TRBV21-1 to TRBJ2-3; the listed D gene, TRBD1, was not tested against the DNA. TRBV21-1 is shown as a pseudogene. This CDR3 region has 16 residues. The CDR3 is CASSCRNSLYTDTQYF. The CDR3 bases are TGTGCCAGCAGCTGCCGGAACAGTCTTTACACAGATACGCAGTATTTT.

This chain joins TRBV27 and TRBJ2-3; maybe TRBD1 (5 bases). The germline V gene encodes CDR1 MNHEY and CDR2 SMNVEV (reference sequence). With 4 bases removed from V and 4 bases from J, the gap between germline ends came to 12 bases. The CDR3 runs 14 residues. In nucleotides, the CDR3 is TGTGCCAGCAGTTGGTCAGGGCCCGCAGATACGCAGTATTTT. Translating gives CASSWSGPADTQYF.

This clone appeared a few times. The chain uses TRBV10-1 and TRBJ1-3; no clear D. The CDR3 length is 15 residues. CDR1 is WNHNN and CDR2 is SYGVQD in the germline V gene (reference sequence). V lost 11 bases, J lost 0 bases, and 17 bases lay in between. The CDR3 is CAPRGRLNSGNTIYF. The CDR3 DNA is TGCGCCCCCCGGGGTCGACTAAACTCTGGAAACACCATATATTTT.

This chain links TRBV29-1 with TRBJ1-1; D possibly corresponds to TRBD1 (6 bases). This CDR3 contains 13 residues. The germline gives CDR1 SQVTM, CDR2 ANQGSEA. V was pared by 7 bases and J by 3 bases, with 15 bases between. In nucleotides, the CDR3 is TGCAGCGGGACCACAGGGCTCGACACTGAAGCTTTCTTT. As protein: CSGTTGLDTEAFF.

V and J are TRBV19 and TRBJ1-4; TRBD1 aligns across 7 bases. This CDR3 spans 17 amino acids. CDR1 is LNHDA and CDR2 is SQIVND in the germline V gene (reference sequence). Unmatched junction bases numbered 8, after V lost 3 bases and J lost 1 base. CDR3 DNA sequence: TGTGCCAGTAGTATCCAACAGGGGAGGAGAACTAATGAAAAACTGTTTTTT. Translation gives CASSIQQGRRTNEKLFF.

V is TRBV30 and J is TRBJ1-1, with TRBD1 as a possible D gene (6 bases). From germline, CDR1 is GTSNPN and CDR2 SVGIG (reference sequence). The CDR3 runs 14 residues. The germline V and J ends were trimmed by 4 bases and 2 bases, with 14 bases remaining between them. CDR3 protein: CAWTQGLVNTEAFF. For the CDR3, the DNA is TGTGCCTGGACCCAGGGGCTTGTAAACACTGAAGCTTTCTTT.

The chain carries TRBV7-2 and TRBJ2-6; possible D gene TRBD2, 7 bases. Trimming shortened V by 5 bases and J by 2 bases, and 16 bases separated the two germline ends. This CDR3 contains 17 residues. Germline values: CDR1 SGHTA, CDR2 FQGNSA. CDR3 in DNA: TGTGCCAGCAGCCCAAGAGGGGGGGGCGCTGGGGCCAACGTCCTGACTTTC. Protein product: CASSPRGGGAGANVLTF.